This T cell receptor (beta chain) originates from a study of memory CD4+ T cells and cytomegalovirus serostatus. Background on the study: Donors were healthy Belgian adults, under 10 CMV seropositive and about two dozen seronegative. Study-level points and caveats: The CMV-associated TCR signature appears largely within the CD4+ memory repertoire.

A note on this clone: What it recognizes is unknown.

From germline, CDR1 is WSHSY and CDR2 SAAADI. The CDR3 extends over 13 amino acids. Trimming took 7 bases from V and 5 from J; bases not matched to a gene: 4. The sort gate was single viable CD3+CD4+CD8-CD45RO+ cells for memory CD4+ T cells. Serum IgG to CMV pp150, pp28, p38 and p52 defined serostatus. In the authors' methods: Out-of-frame sequences were removed, leaving some 2 million distinct TCRbeta sequences. This table comes from immunoSEQ multiplex PCR, and its TCRdb copy is limited to in-frame clones, with some not included. That table supplies the V and J calls and clone size; D and trimming were determined from the DNA. The sample has about 82,000 clones, around 80% seen once.

The rearrangement uses TRBV10-2 and TRBJ2-3, with 9 bases aligning to TRBD2. This receptor was obtained from an adult in good health and CMV-seronegative. Sequenced sample: memory CD4+ T cells from blood. In DNA form, the CDR3 reads TGCGCCAGCAAGGGTAGCGGGGGAGATACGCAGTATTTT. This encodes CASKGSGGDTQYF.